This record covers a single T cell receptor beta chain. Its antigen is not known. The data originate from a study of cytomegalovirus exposure and HLA in healthy donors. The CDR3 runs 14 residues. Germline values: CDR1 SQVTM, CDR2 ANQGSEA. Unmatched junction bases numbered 8, after V lost 5 bases and J lost 7 bases. General study points: Cytomegalovirus-associated status was assigned to around 160 TCR beta chains. CMV serostatus was the sole immune exposure data available. Previously analyzed data showed that most TCR beta V segments were productive at a frequency of about 90% or about 30%. In a later analysis, a missense DCLRE1C variant was linked to TCR beta V- and J-gene trimming.

Amplification used 60 Vbeta primers and 13 Jbeta primers. Profiling relied on immunoSEQ multiplex PCR, and the TCRdb table lists in-frame clones only, not all of them. The sample lists some 130,000 clones, 80% to 85% occurring once. This rearrangement joins TRBV29-1 to TRBJ2-2, with TRBD1 matching over 9 bases. This TCR was recovered from a man between 18 and 35 years old in good health and CMV-seronegative. Sequenced input: PBMCs. The CDR3 loop is CSVYRGRSGGELFF. CDR3 DNA sequence: TGCAGCGTTTACAGGGGGCGGAGCGGCGGGGAGCTGTTTTTT.